The present entry profiles one T cell receptor beta chain with its context. No antigen is known for it. Base qualities are not recorded, but no much larger clone differs from it by a single base. According to the germline V gene, CDR1 reads SGHVS and CDR2 reads FQNEAQ. The CDR3 spans 15 residues, from the cysteine through the phenylalanine. The kept DNA is CDR3 alone, 45 bases in frame from the first base. V is shortened by 5 bases, J by 5 bases, and the region joining them spans 16 bases. The data derive from a study of CD4 T cells in relation to SARS-CoV-2 and coronaviruses (dated by TCRdb to the early 2020s). For the wider study: In the ViraFEST assay, PBMCs were cultured with antigen for less than 12 days, after which TCR beta CDR3s were sequenced to identify clonal expansions specific to the antigen. The negative reference condition was either a culture with an HIV-1 Nef peptide pool or a culture with no peptide. Using patient-derived lymphoblastoid cell lines, the shared crossreactive spike epitopes were mapped to their HLA restriction. The study assessed, at the TCR clonotype level, memory CD4+ T cell crossreactivity between SARS-CoV-2 and common cold coronavirus spike proteins. The Adaptive Biotechnologies TCR-sequencing kit was used to sequence samples from a few pre-COVID donors and the naive versus memory experiments, whereas other data were Illumina-based. Expansion assays from other donors in the study were sequenced with a different, Illumina-based TCR-beta assay.

CD4+ T cells from unexposed donors were collected before the COVID-19 pandemic (2011-2018). Following 10 days of culture, the EasySep CD4+ T cell isolation kit was used to isolate CD4+ T cells. As cell number allowed, CD4+ T cells from unexposed donors were tested for reactivity to SARS-CoV-2 S and N and to four common cold coronavirus spike pools. Each well received millions of PBMCs, cultured in IMDM supplemented with approximately 5% human AB serum and 9.5 to 10 IU/ml IL-2. Half of the culture medium was replaced with fresh IL-2-containing medium on days 3 and 7. Triplicate replicate wells were generally used for each peptide culture condition. The leukapheresis product for the unexposed donors was obtained through commercial purchase. Ficoll-Paque PLUS gradient centrifugation was used to isolate PBMCs from leukapheresis product or whole blood. PBMCs were either used fresh in the expansion assay or cryopreserved at -140 degrees C. The QIAamp Micro DNA Kit was used to extract genomic DNA from the CD4+ T cells.

The library was obtained by the immunoSEQ multiplex PCR assay. In the source study's methods: During preprocessing, nonproductive sequences were removed, as were CDR3s that did not start with C, did not end with F or W, or were shorter than 7 amino acids. Antigen-specific clonotypes were called with the MANAFEST web app on the basis of expansion relative to the reference and to other culture wells. A clone was considered positive if the clone showed significant expansion compared with the reference culture in 2 of 3 replicate wells at an FDR below 0.05. For a clone to be considered positive, significant expansion relative to all other tandem wells and an odds ratio above 5 were also required. Pairwise Levenshtein distance, computed with the stringdist R package after three terminal residues were trimmed from each end, was used as the measure of CDR3 homology. The immuneACCESS repertoire file appears here via TCRdb, limited to in-frame rearrangements. These files lack a portion of the clones; in checked studies, under half of the deficit traces to unresolved V genes, and the cause of the others is not known. V and J calls and clone size are given by that table; D and trimming were obtained from the DNA. For this sample the table gives roughly 20,000 clones, of which around 80% were detected only once. Approximately 19% of the sample is held by the ten biggest clonotypes.

Beyond this particular receptor, the publication reports: Pre-pandemic and post-infection samples were not both contributed by any donor, so tracing of the source of pre-existing responses was limited. Because the crossreactivity analysis focused on spike protein, crossreactivity against other viral proteins was not assessed. Compared with monoreactive clones, crossreactive clones had significantly weaker SARS-CoV-2-driven expansion, a result consistent with antigenic imprinting. Roughly 64% of donors had memory CD4+ clonotypes that crossrecognized SARS-CoV-2 and at least one common cold coronavirus spike. The study was limited by small numbers of patients and tested TCRs.

Recombination linked TRBV7-8 to TRBJ2-1; the D gene is perhaps TRBD2, from 6 matching bases. This clonotype originated in a human donor in good health. Sequencing was performed on CD4+ T cells from PBMCs, cultured in vitro. The CDR3 region reads CASSAGGAFNNEQFF. The nucleotide sequence reads as follows: TGTGCCAGCAGCGCCGGGGGTGCGTTCAACAATGAGCAGTTCTTC. The variable domain in full, with residues beyond the CDR3 obtained from the reference TRBV7-8 and TRBJ2-1 genes, is GAGVSQSPRYKVAKRGQDVALRCDPISGHVSLFWYQQALGQGPEFLTYFQNEAQLDKSGLPSDRFFAERPEGSVSTLKIQRTQQEDSAVYLCASSAGGAFNNEQFFGPGTRLTVL.